This TCR beta chain was identified during a study of blood T cells in healthy people across ages. Sample-barcoded 5' priming and a J-beta primer mix drove a second PCR of 7 to 11 cycles. MiXCR, run by TCRdb on the 5' RACE reads, gives a single entry per CDR3 protein. Of around 800,000 distinct CDR3 sequences in the sample, roughly 60% were seen once. V was pared by 0 bases and J by 7 bases, with 12 bases between. Looked up from germline, CDR1 is SEHNR and CDR2 is FQNEAQ (reference sequence). The CDR3 runs to 14 residues. Source material: blood. V usage is TRBV7-9 and J usage is TRBJ1-2; TRBD1 is a possible D gene (6 bases). This TCR was recovered from a man aged 30-40 years in good health. CDR3 protein: CASSLARTVAGYTF. DNA of the CDR3: TGTGCCAGCAGCTTAGCCCGGACAGTGGCTGGCTACACCTTC. Variable domain in full (rest from reference TRBV7-9 and TRBJ1-2): DTGVSQNPRHKITKRGQNVTFRCDPISEHNRLYWYRQTLGQGPEFLTYFQNEAQLEKSRLLSDRFSAERPKGSFSTLEIQRTEQGDSAMYLCASSLARTVAGYTFGSGTRLTVV.